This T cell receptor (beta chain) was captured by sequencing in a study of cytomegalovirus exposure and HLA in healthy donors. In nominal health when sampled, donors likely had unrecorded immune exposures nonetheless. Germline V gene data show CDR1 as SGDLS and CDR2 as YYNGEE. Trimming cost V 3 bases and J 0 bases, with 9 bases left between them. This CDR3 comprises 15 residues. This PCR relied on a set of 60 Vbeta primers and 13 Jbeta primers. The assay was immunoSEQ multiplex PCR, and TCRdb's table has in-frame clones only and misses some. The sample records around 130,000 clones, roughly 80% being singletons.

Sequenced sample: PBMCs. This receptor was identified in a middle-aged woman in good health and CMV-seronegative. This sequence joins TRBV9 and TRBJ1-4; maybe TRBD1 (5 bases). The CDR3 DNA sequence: TGTGCCAGCAGCGCTCAGGGTACAACTAATGAAAAACTGTTTTTT. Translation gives CASSAQGTTNEKLFF.